This passage covers 17 T cell receptor beta chains from one sample sequenced in a study of T-cell reconstitution after alpha-beta-depleted transplantation in children. Using unique molecular identifiers, the investigators prepared the TCRbeta library. MiXCR, applied by TCRdb to the PCR reads, yields one record per CDR3 protein. The sample contains approximately 190,000 distinct CDR3 sequences, about 8.4% of which appear only once. This specimen consisted of PBMCs, mostly from graft donor cells, obtained 360 days after TCRalphabeta/CD19-depleted stem cell transplant. The origin of the receptors is a male patient aged 2-10 years who had a stem cell transplant for acute myeloid leukemia, so the T cells may come from the graft donor.

The V and J genes are TRBV6-1 and TRBJ2-6; no firm D call. Germline values: CDR1 MNHNS, CDR2 SASEGT. This CDR3 has 16 residues. V shed 6 bases and J shed 0 bases, with 12 bases lying between them. Here the CDR3 reads CASRKGFISGANVLTF. CDR3 DNA sequence: TGTGCCAGCAGGAAAGGGTTTATCTCTGGGGCCAACGTCCTGACTTTC.

This clonotype has at least ten counts. The V gene is TRBV10-3, the J gene TRBJ2-1; 13 positions agree with TRBD2. The CDR3 is made up of 17 amino acids. Trimming cost V 6 bases and J 0 bases; bases outside gene matches: 5. From germline, CDR1 is ENHRY and CDR2 SYGVKD. This chain's CDR3 is CAISGLAGETSYNEQFF. CDR3 nucleotides: TGTGCCATCAGCGGACTAGCGGGAGAGACCTCCTACAATGAGCAGTTCTTC.

The chain carries TRBV27 and TRBJ2-7; unclear D gene. In germline, CDR1 is MNHEY, CDR2 SMNVEV (reference sequence). Trimming shortened V by 6 bases and J by 0 bases, and 9 bases separated the two germline ends. CDR3 length equals 13 residues. The CDR3 is CASSPHPSYEQYV. The CDR3 DNA is TGTGCCAGCAGCCCTCACCCCTCCTACGAGCAGTACGTC.

This clonotype was observed a handful of times. The genes are TRBV29-1 and TRBJ1-1; no clear D. V was cut by 8 bases and J by 4 bases, with 11 bases left in between. The CDR3 is 11 amino acids. Germline CDR1 is SQVTM and CDR2 is ANQGSEA. The CDR3 region has the DNA TGCAGCTCCCTCTCTGGCACTGAAGCTTTCTTT. It yields the protein CSSLSGTEAFF.

This sequence joins TRBV29-1 and TRBJ2-5; 8 nucleotides agree with TRBD1. V gave up 5 bases and J gave up 7 bases; unmatched junction bases: 9. CDR1 and CDR2 (germline): SQVTM, ANQGSEA. This CDR3 has 13 residues. The CDR3 sequence is CSVRGTGLWTQYF. The CDR3 DNA reads TGCAGCGTTCGCGGGACAGGCCTTTGGACCCAGTACTTC.

This clonotype appeared many times. J is TRBJ2-1 and V is TRBV5-1; 11 bases map to TRBD2. The germline V gene encodes CDR1 SGHRS and CDR2 YFSETQ. V lost 2 bases to trimming and J lost 6 bases; unmatched junction nucleotides: 7. The CDR3 spans 16 residues. The CDR3 sequence is CASSFLAGGTSNEQFF. CDR3 in DNA: TGCGCCAGCAGCTTCTTAGCGGGAGGGACCTCCAATGAGCAGTTCTTC.

V and J are TRBV7-6 and TRBJ2-2, with a tentative D call TRBD1 (6 bases). Germline V lookup: CDR1 SGHVS, CDR2 FNYEAQ. V lost 1 base, J lost 5 bases, and 8 bases lay in between. This CDR3 spans 14 amino acids. CDR3 DNA sequence: TGTGCCAGCAGCTTAGTGGGGGCAACCGGGGAGCTGTTTTTT. Protein sequence: CASSLVGATGELFF.

This clonotype appeared many times. The chain links TRBV3-1 to TRBJ2-3; D possibly corresponds to TRBD1 (6 bases). The CDR3 runs 16 residues. Trimming took off 1 base at V and 3 bases at J, with 14 bases between the two ends. CDR1 and CDR2 from the germline V gene are LGHDT and YNNKEL (reference sequence). The CDR3 coding sequence is TGTGCCAGCAGCCAAGCAGGGGAGAAGGGGACAGATACGCAGTATTTT. It encodes CASSQAGEKGTDTQYF.

This clonotype was found a few times. This chain links TRBV5-1 with TRBJ2-5, with D perhaps TRBD1 or TRBD2 (5 bases each). V lost 5 bases and J 3 bases, leaving 11 bases between the germline ends. There are 13 residues in the CDR3. Germline V gene data show CDR1 as SGHRS and CDR2 as YFSETQ. CDR3 region: CASRPGTEETQYF. The DNA of the CDR3 is TGCGCCAGCAGACCGGGGACGGAAGAGACCCAGTACTTC.

This clonotype occurred many times. The gene calls are TRBV29-1 and TRBJ2-7; 10 bases align to TRBD1. V lost 6 bases to trimming and J lost 2 bases; unmatched junction nucleotides: 4. The CDR3 consists of 13 residues. Germline V gene lookup returns CDR1 SQVTM and CDR2 ANQGSEA. This CDR3 reads CSVGDRGTYEQYF. In DNA, the CDR3 is TGCAGCGTAGGGGACAGGGGAACCTACGAGCAGTACTTC.

This clonotype has a handful of counts. The chain is built from TRBV2 and TRBJ2-3; D perhaps matches TRBD1 (6 bases). Germline V gives CDR1 SNHLY, CDR2 FYNNEI. The CDR3 consists of 17 residues. Trimming cost V 8 bases and J 3 bases, with 24 bases left between them. The CDR3 is CASFLTPGHIRTDTQYF. CDR3 DNA sequence: TGTGCCAGCTTTCTTACCCCGGGACACATTAGGACAGATACGCAGTATTTT.

The chain joins TRBV20-1 to TRBJ2-5; 9 bases are shared with TRBD1. V shed 5 bases, J shed 2 bases, and the junction held 6 bases outside the gene matches. The CDR3 is 14 residues long. Germline V gives CDR1 DFQATT, CDR2 SNEGSKA (reference sequence). CDR3 in amino acids: CSAPGQGGQETQYF. The CDR3 nucleotides read TGCAGTGCTCCGGGACAGGGTGGTCAAGAGACCCAGTACTTC.

The CDR3 region has the DNA TGTGCCAGCAGCCAAGCTAGCGGGGGAGACAATGAGCAGTTCTTC. It specifies CASSQASGGDNEQFF. The chain is built from TRBV4-2 and TRBJ2-1, with TRBD2 matching 10 bases. V lost 1 base and J lost 5; bases outside the gene matches: 2. This CDR3 has 15 amino acids. Germline V lookup: CDR1 LGHNA, CDR2 YNFKEQ.

V usage is TRBV10-3 and J usage is TRBJ2-1; D not certain. The CDR3 is 13 amino acids. V shed 8 bases and J shed 3 bases, with 11 bases lying between them. In germline, CDR1 is ENHRY, CDR2 SYGVKD. The CDR3 DNA sequence: TGTGCCATCGCACAATTGAACTACAATGAGCAGTTCTTC. Protein: CAIAQLNYNEQFF.

Many counts were recorded for this clonotype. This chain joins TRBV20-1 and TRBJ2-2; 7 nucleotides agree with TRBD1. Germline V gene sequence: CDR1 DFQATT, CDR2 SNEGSKA (reference sequence). The CDR3 has 14 amino acids. After removal of 6 bases from V and 2 bases from J, the junction contained 6 bases not matched to a gene. In DNA form, the CDR3 reads TGCAGTGCGTCTAGGGGGCGCAACACCGGGGAGCTGTTTTTT. It yields the protein CSASRGRNTGELFF.

The chain recombines TRBV11-2 with TRBJ2-1, with 10 bases fitting TRBD1. The CDR3 is 20 amino acids. The germline V gene encodes CDR1 SGHAT and CDR2 FQNNGV. V trimming: 4 bases; J trimming: 10 bases; junction bases outside the gene matches: 25. CDR3 sequence: CASSSIRGKMSRDRGWEQFF. The CDR3 coding sequence is TGTGCCAGCAGCTCCATTAGGGGTAAAATGTCCCGGGACAGGGGATGGGAGCAGTTCTTC.

The rearrangement links TRBV5-4 to TRBJ2-2; D remains unclear. The CDR3 spans 13 residues. CDR1 SGHNT and CDR2 YYREEE come from the germline V gene (reference sequence). Trimming left V 2 bases short and J 8 bases short, with 10 bases between. CDR3 nucleotides: TGTGCCAGCAGCTTCTCCTTGGAGGGGGAGCTGTTTTTT. It translates to CASSFSLEGELFF.